This entry concerns a single TCR beta chain. Which antigen it targets is not known. The sample holds no much larger clone one base away, and base qualities are not on file. CDR1 and CDR2 were assigned from the germline V gene as SGHTA and FQGNSA. The CDR3, cysteine through phenylalanine, is 14 amino acids long. Left in the record is the CDR3 DNA by itself, 42 bases read in frame from the first base. V and J are trimmed by 5 bases and 4 bases, and the gene matches miss 4 bases of the junction. TCRbeta CDR3 regions were amplified from genomic DNA by means of the immunoSEQ Assay, a bias-controlled multiplex PCR. On the authors' methods: The number of nucleated cells in each sample was estimated from the amplification of reference gene primers within the assay. Sequence reads were collapsed and filtered to measure the absolute abundance of every unique TCRbeta CDR3 rearrangement. For each sample, productive Simpson clonality was calculated as the square root of Simpson's diversity index over productive rearrangements. As stored in TCRdb, this immuneACCESS dataset retains in-frame rearrangements with V and J assigned. A fraction of the clones does not appear; measured against another copy, unresolved V genes explain less than half of the discrepancy, and the remainder lacks a known reason. The V and J calls and clone size are taken from that table; D and trimming were inferred from the DNA. In all, the sample holds some 240,000 clones, and 80% of those were seen once. The ten top clones hold roughly 13% of the sample.

This sample was taken from a study of blood T cell repertoires in COVID-19 (dated by TCRdb to between 2020 and 2021). Study-level background: Samples covering the acute and convalescent phases of COVID-19 were provided by collaborators in the United States, Italy and Spain. The material from the prospective study consisted of cDNA or gDNA derived from T cells, B-cell-depleted T cells, or PBMCs. Subjects who had been exposed to COVID-19, were actively infected with it, or had recovered from it provided the deeply sampled blood TCRbeta repertoires that made up the dataset. The repertoires were made available in a free public database intended to serve as a resource for research on the immune response to SARS-CoV-2. Samples came from the ongoing ImmuneRACE study (first 160 participants) plus 1,254 subjects from 6 global collaborators. A de-identified subject ID, COVID-19 status, age in years and sex were almost always included in the sample metadata. Where available, HLA class I and class II types were obtained from metadata supplied by the sample provider rather than from assay-based typing.

The study at large found these results: The quantity of clinical and demographic metadata differed by source and by participant and was supplied without curation.

Collaborating institutions collected whole blood in K2EDTA tubes following their own protocols. For TCRbeta analysis, collaborators shipped samples as frozen whole blood, isolated PBMCs, or DNA extracted from either of those sample types. The TCR comes from a human donor in a cohort sampled during active COVID-19. The sequencing sample was made of peripheral blood. The V gene is TRBV7-2 and the J gene is TRBJ1-4; 7 middle bases align to TRBD1. The nucleotides are TGTGCCAGCAGCGCCCAGGGGGGTAATGAAAAACTGTTTTTT. Its protein is CASSAQGGNEKLFF.